This TCR beta chain was sequenced for a study of blood T cells in healthy people across ages. Study information: With template switching, about one barcoded beta molecule was captured per two T cells. Study-level findings and limits: It was held that diversity estimates obtained from one million T cells represented underestimates.

As for this clonotype: Its specificity is unknown.

Samples had at least 6.5 million PBMCs isolated from them. For the second PCR, which ran for about 6 to 11 cycles, a sample-barcoded 5' primer and a J-beta primer mix were used. The study obtained at least 3 million CDR3-containing paired-end reads from every sample. MiXCR was run by TCRdb on the 5' RACE reads, yielding one entry per CDR3 protein. The sample contains approximately 880,000 distinct CDR3 sequences, 40% to 60% of which appear only once. The CDR3 totals 18 residues. The junction had 20 bases not matched to a gene; V was cut back by 4 bases and J by 11 bases. CDR1 is MNHEY, CDR2 SVGEGT, per germline.

The J gene is TRBJ2-5, the V gene TRBV6-2 or TRBV6-3; 12 bases agree with TRBD2. Input material: blood. This TCR was recovered from a man aged 30 to 45 in good health. CDR3 nucleotide sequence: TGTGCCAGCAGTTCCCGACCCTCTAGCGGGGGGGAAAACAATGAGCAGTACTTC. It encodes CASSSRPSSGGENNEQYF.